These 13 T cell receptor beta chains came from one sample sequenced in a study of shared clonotypes between healthy human individuals. This table comes from immunoSEQ multiplex PCR, and its TCRdb copy is limited to in-frame clones, with some not included. The sample has some 2,000,000 clones, under 97% seen once; the top ten hold over 0.1%. Sequencing was carried out using naive CD4+ T cells sorted from blood. The subset is: CD45RA+ positively selected. The receptors originated from a young man in good health.

This clone was seen a single time. This rearrangement joins TRBV25-1 to TRBJ1-5; D possibly corresponds to TRBD1 (6 bases). Germline V gene lookup returns CDR1 MGHDK and CDR2 SYGVNS. This CDR3 is built from 14 residues. Trimming pared 4 bases from V and 9 bases from J, leaving 16 bases between. The CDR3 sequence is CASSGGQSYSPQHF. In nucleotides, the CDR3 is TGTGCCAGCAGTGGCGGACAGAGTTATTCGCCCCAGCATTTT.

The sample holds one count of this clone. At one end, the junction sequence differs from germline, possibly due to a read error. The rearrangement joins TRBV7-7 to TRBJ2-5; D tentatively fits TRBD1 or TRBD2 (5 bases each). CDR3 length: 16 residues. CDR1 and CDR2 (germline): SSHAT, FNYEAQ (reference sequence). The CDR3 DNA reads TGTGCTAGCAGCTTAGCGCTCTGGGGACCCCAAGAGACCCAGTACTTC. Amino acid sequence: CASSLALWGPQETQYF.

The chain is built from TRBV5-1 and TRBJ1-1, with unresolved D. V lost 1 base and J 3 bases, leaving 10 bases between the germline ends. Germline loops: CDR1 SGHRS, CDR2 YFSETQ. The CDR3 sequence is 14 residues long. This chain's CDR3 is CASSLFTEDTEAFF. The CDR3 nucleotides read TGCGCCAGCAGCTTGTTCACAGAGGACACTGAAGCTTTCTTT.

The sample holds one count of this clone. This chain links TRBV27 with TRBJ2-7; 7 bases fit TRBD1. The CDR3 loop spans 13 amino acids. With V trimmed by 7 bases and J by 3 bases, 6 bases remained unmatched. In germline, CDR1 is MNHEY, CDR2 SMNVEV (reference sequence). In DNA form, the CDR3 reads TGTGCCAGCACTAGGACAGGCCACTACGAGCAGTACTTC. It codes for CASTRTGHYEQYF.

This sequence joins TRBV27 and TRBJ1-6, with D uncertain. The CDR3 spans 16 residues. Trimming pared 2 bases from V and 5 bases from J, leaving 13 bases between. Germline loops: CDR1 MNHEY, CDR2 SMNVEV (reference sequence). The CDR3 reads CASSLRRRENNSPLHF. In nucleotides, the CDR3 is TGTGCCAGCAGTTTACGGCGCCGGGAGAATAATTCACCCCTCCACTTT.

The rearrangement uses TRBV18 and TRBJ2-7; TRBD1 aligns across 7 bases. The germline gives CDR1 KGHSH, CDR2 LQKENI. Trimming cost V 4 bases and J 2 bases; bases outside gene matches: 11. The CDR3 runs to 16 residues. The CDR3 DNA reads TGTGCCAGCTCACAAAACCGACAGGGCCTTACCTACGAGCAGTACTTC. Translating it yields CASSQNRQGLTYEQYF.

The chain links TRBV30 to TRBJ1-1; D may be TRBD1 (6 bases). V shed 3 bases and J shed 4 bases, with 18 bases lying between them. The CDR3 is made up of 15 amino acids. Per germline, CDR1 GTSNPN and CDR2 SVGIG (reference sequence). This CDR3 reads CAWSPNVWGRTEAFF. CDR3 sequence (DNA): TGTGCCTGGAGCCCTAACGTATGGGGGCGCACTGAAGCTTTCTTT.

This chain connects TRBV5-1 to TRBJ2-7, with D possibly matching TRBD2 (6 bases). The CDR3 is made up of 15 amino acids. Trimming cost V 4 bases and J 3 bases, with 17 bases left between them. Germline CDR1 reads SGHRS; CDR2 reads YFSETQ. CDR3 amino acids: CASSAGLQYFYEQYF. The DNA of the CDR3 is TGCGCCAGCAGCGCGGGACTGCAGTACTTCTACGAGCAGTACTTC. Supplemented by reference TRBV5-1 and TRBJ2-7, the full variable domain reads KAGVTQTPRYLIKTRGQQVTLSCSPISGHRSVSWYQQTPGQGLQFLFEYFSETQRNKGNFPGRFSGRQFSNSRSEMNVSTLELGDSALYLCASSAGLQYFYEQYFGPGTRLTVT.

The chain couples TRBV4-1 to TRBJ2-6; D possibly corresponds to TRBD2 (7 bases). Deletions cut 1 base from V and 0 bases from J, with 16 bases between. Germline V gives CDR1 MGHRA, CDR2 YSYEKL. The CDR3 has 19 amino acids. The CDR3 nucleotides read TGCGCCAGCAGCCAAGTGGGAGGGGGATTTCTCTCTGGGGCCAACGTCCTGACTTTC. Amino acids: CASSQVGGGFLSGANVLTF.

The chain employs TRBV6-1 and TRBJ2-1; D gene unclear. This CDR3 has 13 amino acids. Trimming pared 7 bases from V and 9 bases from J, leaving 16 bases between. CDR1 is MNHNS, CDR2 SASEGT, per germline. The CDR3 loop reads CASKVTVLREQFF. For the CDR3, the DNA is TGTGCCAGCAAAGTGACTGTTCTGCGTGAGCAGTTCTTC.

This clone was seen just once. The junction does not match germline at one end; this may be a read error. The rearrangement joins TRBV18 to TRBJ2-3, with TRBD2 matching over 7 bases. This CDR3 has 11 residues. Germline V gene sequence: CDR1 KGHSH, CDR2 LQKENI. The CDR3 sequence is CASSPNAASGF. DNA for the CDR3: TGTGCCAGCTCACCGAACGCTGCTAGCGGTTTT. The complete variable domain, with remaining parts taken from reference TRBV18 and TRBJ2-3, reads NAGVMQNPRHLVRRRGQEARLRCSPMKGHSHVYWYRQLPEEGLKFMVYLQKENIIDESGMPKERFSAEFPKEGPSILRIQQVVRGDSAAYFCASSPNAASGFGPGTRLTVL.

Points on this clone: This specimen includes other DNA sequences encoding the same CDR3. The chain carries TRBV6-5 and TRBJ1-6; possibly TRBD1 for D (5 bases). V was pared by 0 bases and J by 7 bases, with 7 bases between. The CDR3 extends over 14 amino acids. CDR1 is MNHEY, CDR2 SVGAGI, per germline. CDR3 protein: CASSYSGDNSPLHF. The CDR3, as DNA: TGTGCCAGCAGTTACTCAGGGGACAATTCACCCCTCCACTTT.

The CDR3 sequence is CASSALPYEQYF. The CDR3 nucleotides are TGTGCCAGCAGCGCCCTGCCCTACGAGCAGTACTTC. The chain joins TRBV7-9 to TRBJ2-7; D is uncertain. Trimming cost V 5 bases and J 2 bases, with 7 bases left between them. The CDR3 contains 12 residues. The V gene's germline CDR1 is SEHNR and CDR2 FQNEAQ (reference sequence).